This T cell receptor (beta chain) was sequenced in a study of PD-1 blockade in classical Hodgkin lymphoma. Across the whole study: Nivolumab 3 mg/kg was given intravenously every 2 weeks.

This clone was picked up a small number of times. What it recognizes is unknown. Study-level points and caveats: Unlike CD8+ TCR diversity, which did not rise significantly by C4D1, CD4+ TCR diversity did. Newly diagnosed patients had diversity similar to the baseline diversity of complete responders. Nivolumab starters within 1 year of ASCT were excluded.

Each patient relapsed following autologous stem cell transplantation, and prior brentuximab vedotin exposure differed. V lost 4 bases and J 2 bases, leaving 11 bases between the germline ends. The CDR3 spans 14 residues. Germline lookup yields CDR1 MNHNS and CDR2 SASEGT. The protocol was immunoSEQ multiplex PCR, while the TCRdb copy is restricted to in-frame clones and leaves out a portion. The sample lists 80,000 to 100,000 clones, more than 80% seen once, with 15% to 20% in the top ten. The V gene is TRBV6-1, the J gene TRBJ2-5; D ambiguous. This sample comprised peripheral blood mononuclear cells (PBMCs), obtained before the second cycle of nivolumab. The receptor comes from a human donor with classical Hodgkin lymphoma. CDR3 loop: CASSVGNQQETQYF. The CDR3 coding sequence is TGTGCCAGCAGTGTGGGGAACCAACAAGAGACCCAGTACTTC.